What follows is one TCR beta chain and its context. This entry comes from a study of blood T cell repertoires in COVID-19. Clinical history reported by participants formed the basis on which cohorts were assigned. Per the study methods: Amplifying reference gene primers gave estimates of nucleated cell counts. Profiling relied on immunoSEQ multiplex PCR, and the TCRdb table lists in-frame clones only, not all of them. The DNA gave D and trimming, while V, J and clone size come from that table. The sample records roughly 200,000 clones, 85% being singletons. Source material: PBMCs or T cells enriched from blood (not recorded which). This TCR was sampled from a man aged 35 to 55 who had recovered from COVID-19.

The CDR3 loop is CASSIGTSYNEQFF. The CDR3 DNA follows: TGTGCCAGTAGTATCGGGACTAGCTACAATGAGCAGTTCTTC. This rearrangement joins TRBV19 to TRBJ2-1, with 8 bases that match TRBD2. The CDR3 is 14 amino acids. V was pared by 3 bases and J by 3 bases, with 1 base of the junction left unmatched. Germline CDR1 reads LNHDA; CDR2 reads SQIVND (reference sequence).